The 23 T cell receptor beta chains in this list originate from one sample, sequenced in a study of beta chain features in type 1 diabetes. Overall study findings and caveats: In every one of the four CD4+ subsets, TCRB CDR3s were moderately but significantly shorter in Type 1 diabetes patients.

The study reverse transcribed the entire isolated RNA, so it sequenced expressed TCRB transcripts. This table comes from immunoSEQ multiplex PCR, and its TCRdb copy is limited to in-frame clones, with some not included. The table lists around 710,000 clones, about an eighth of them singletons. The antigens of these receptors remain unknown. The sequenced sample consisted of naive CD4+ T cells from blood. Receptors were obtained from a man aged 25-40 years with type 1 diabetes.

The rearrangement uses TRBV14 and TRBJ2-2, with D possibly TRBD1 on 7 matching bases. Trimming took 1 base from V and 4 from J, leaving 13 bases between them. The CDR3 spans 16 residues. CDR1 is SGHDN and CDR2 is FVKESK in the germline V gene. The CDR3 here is CASSQAGGPGTGELFF. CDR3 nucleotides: TGTGCCAGCAGCCAAGCAGGGGGGCCGGGCACCGGGGAGCTGTTTTTT.

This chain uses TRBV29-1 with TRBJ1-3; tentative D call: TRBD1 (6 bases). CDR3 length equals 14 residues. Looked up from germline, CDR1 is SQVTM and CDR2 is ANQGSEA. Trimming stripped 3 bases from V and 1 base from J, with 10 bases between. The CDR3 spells CSVDGGRSGNTIYF. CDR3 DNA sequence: TGCAGCGTTGATGGGGGGCGATCTGGAAACACCATATATTTT.

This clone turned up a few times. CDR3 region: CASSLEGDTQYF. CDR3 in DNA: TGTGCCAGCAGCTTAGAGGGAGATACGCAGTATTTT. This chain uses TRBV7-8 with TRBJ2-3; D is uncertain. The CDR3 covers 12 residues. Trimming removed 1 base from V and 5 bases from J, with 4 bases in between. Looked up from germline, CDR1 is SGHVS and CDR2 is FQNEAQ. Variable domain in full (rest from reference TRBV7-8 and TRBJ2-3): GAGVSQSPRYKVAKRGQDVALRCDPISGHVSLFWYQQALGQGPEFLTYFQNEAQLDKSGLPSDRFFAERPEGSVSTLKIQRTQQEDSAVYLCASSLEGDTQYFGPGTRLTVL.

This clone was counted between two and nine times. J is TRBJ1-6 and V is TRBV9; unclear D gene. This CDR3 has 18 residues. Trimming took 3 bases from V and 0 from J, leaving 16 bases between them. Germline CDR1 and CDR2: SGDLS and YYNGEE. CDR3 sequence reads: CASSAEGIRSSYNSPLHF. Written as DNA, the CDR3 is TGTGCCAGCAGCGCCGAAGGGATTAGGAGCTCCTATAATTCACCCCTCCACTTT.

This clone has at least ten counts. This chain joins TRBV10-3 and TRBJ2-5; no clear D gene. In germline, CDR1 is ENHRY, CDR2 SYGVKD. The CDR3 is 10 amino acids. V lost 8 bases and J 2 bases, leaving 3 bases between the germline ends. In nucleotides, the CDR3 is TGTGCCATCGGACAAGAGACCCAGTACTTC. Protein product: CAIGQETQYF.

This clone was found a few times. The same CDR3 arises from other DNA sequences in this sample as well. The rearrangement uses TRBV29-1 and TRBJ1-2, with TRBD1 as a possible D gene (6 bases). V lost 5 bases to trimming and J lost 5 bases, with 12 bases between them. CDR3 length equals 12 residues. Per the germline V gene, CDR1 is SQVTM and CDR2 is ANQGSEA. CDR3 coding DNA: TGCAGCGTTCGAGGACAGCATTATGGCTACACCTTC. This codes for CSVRGQHYGYTF.

The CDR3 loop is CASSPRGAGAADTQYF. The CDR3 nucleotides read TGTGCCAGCAGCCCCCGAGGCGCGGGGGCGGCAGATACGCAGTATTTT. The V and J genes are TRBV9 and TRBJ2-3; a possible D gene is TRBD2 (7 bases). Looked up from germline, CDR1 is SGDLS and CDR2 is YYNGEE. V shed 4 bases and J shed 4 bases, with 19 bases lying between them. The CDR3 covers 16 residues.

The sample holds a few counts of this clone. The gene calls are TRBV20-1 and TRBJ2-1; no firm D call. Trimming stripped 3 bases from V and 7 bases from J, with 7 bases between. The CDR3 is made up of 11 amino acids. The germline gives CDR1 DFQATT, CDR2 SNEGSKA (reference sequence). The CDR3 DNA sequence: TGCAGTGCTAGGGGTCAAAATGAGCAGTTCTTC. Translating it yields CSARGQNEQFF.

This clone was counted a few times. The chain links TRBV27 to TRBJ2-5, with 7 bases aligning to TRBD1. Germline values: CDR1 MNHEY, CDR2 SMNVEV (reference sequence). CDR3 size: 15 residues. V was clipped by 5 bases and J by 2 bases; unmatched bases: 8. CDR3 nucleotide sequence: TGTGCCAGCAGTCCCGGGGACAGACTTCAAGAGACCCAGTACTTC. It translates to CASSPGDRLQETQYF.

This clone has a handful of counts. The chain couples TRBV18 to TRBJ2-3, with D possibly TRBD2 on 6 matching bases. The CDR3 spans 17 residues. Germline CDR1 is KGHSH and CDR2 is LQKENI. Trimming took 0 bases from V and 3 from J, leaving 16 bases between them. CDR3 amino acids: CASSPPNLGLATDTQYF. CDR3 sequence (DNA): TGTGCCAGCTCACCACCGAATCTCGGGCTAGCGACAGATACGCAGTATTTT.

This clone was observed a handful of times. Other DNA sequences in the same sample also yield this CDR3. CDR3 residues: CASSQGSNQPQHF. DNA for the CDR3: TGTGCCAGCAGCCAAGGATCCAATCAGCCCCAGCATTTT. The chain is built from TRBV4-2 and TRBJ1-5; D is undetermined. This CDR3 comprises 13 residues. V was shortened by 1 base and J by 3 bases, with 4 bases between the two germline ends. Germline assignment: CDR1 LGHNA and CDR2 YNFKEQ.

The CDR3 loop is CASSVRGGQGDTQYF. The CDR3 DNA is TGTGCCAGCAGCGTTAGAGGAGGACAGGGAGATACGCAGTATTTT. This chain uses TRBV5-4 with TRBJ2-3; TRBD1 matches 8 bases. Trimming at V came to 4 bases and at J to 5 bases, leaving 9 bases not matched to a gene. The CDR3 totals 15 residues. From germline, CDR1 is SGHNT and CDR2 YYREEE (reference sequence). Together with reference TRBV5-4 and TRBJ2-3, the CDR3 gives the full variable domain: ETGVTQSPTHLIKTRGQQVTLRCSSQSGHNTVSWYQQALGQGPQFIFQYYREEENGRGNFPPRFSGLQFPNYSSELNVNALELDDSALYLCASSVRGGQGDTQYFGPGTRLTVL.

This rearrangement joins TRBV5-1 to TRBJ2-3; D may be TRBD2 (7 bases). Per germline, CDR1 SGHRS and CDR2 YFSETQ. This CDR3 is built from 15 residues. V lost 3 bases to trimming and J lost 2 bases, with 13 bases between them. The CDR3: CASSYRGANTDTQYF. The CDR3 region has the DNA TGCGCCAGCAGCTACCGGGGGGCTAACACAGATACGCAGTATTTT.

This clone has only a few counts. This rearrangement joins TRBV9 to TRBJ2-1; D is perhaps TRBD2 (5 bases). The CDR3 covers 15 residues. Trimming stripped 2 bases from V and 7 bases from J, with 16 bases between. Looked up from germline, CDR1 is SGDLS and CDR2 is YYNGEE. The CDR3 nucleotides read TGTGCCAGCAGCGTCGGACTTTCCTCGTGGAATGAGCAGTTCTTC. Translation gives CASSVGLSSWNEQFF.

CDR3 nucleotide sequence: TGTGCCTGGATCCCGGGGCCAAACACCGGGGAGCTGTTTTTT. It yields the protein CAWIPGPNTGELFF. The chain joins TRBV30 to TRBJ2-2, with D tentatively TRBD1 or TRBD2 (5 bases each). Trimming removed 4 bases from V and 2 bases from J, with 11 bases in between. Germline CDR1 is GTSNPN and CDR2 is SVGIG (reference sequence). This CDR3 has 14 amino acids.

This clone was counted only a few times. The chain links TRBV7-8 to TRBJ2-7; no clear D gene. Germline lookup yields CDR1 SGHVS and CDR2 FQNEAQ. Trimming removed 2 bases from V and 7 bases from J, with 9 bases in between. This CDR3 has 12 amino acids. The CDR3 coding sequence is TGTGCCAGCAGCTTACTGGGTGGGGAGCAGTACTTC. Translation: CASSLLGGEQYF.

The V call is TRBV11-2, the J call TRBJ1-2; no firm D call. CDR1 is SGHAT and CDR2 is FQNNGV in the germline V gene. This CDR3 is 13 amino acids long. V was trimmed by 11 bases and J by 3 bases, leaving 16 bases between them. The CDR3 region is CASEGNSDYGYTF. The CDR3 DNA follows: TGTGCCTCGGAAGGTAACTCCGACTATGGCTACACCTTC.

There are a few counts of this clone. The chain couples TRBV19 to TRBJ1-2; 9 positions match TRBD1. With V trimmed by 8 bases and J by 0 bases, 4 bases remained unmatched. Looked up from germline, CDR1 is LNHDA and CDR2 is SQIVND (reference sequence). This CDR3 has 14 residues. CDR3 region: CASARDRANYGYTF. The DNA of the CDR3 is TGTGCCAGTGCCCGGGACAGGGCTAACTATGGCTACACCTTC.

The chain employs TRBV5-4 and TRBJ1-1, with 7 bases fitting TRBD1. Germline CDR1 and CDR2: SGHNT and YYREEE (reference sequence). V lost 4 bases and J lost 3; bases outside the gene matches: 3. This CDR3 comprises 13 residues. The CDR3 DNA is TGTGCCAGCAGCGTGCAGGGGGACACTGAAGCTTTCTTT. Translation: CASSVQGDTEAFF.

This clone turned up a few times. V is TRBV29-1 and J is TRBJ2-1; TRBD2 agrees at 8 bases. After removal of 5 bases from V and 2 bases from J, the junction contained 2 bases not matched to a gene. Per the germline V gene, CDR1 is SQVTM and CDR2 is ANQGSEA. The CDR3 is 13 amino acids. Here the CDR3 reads CSVTGLAYNEQFF. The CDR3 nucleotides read TGCAGCGTTACGGGACTAGCCTACAATGAGCAGTTCTTC.

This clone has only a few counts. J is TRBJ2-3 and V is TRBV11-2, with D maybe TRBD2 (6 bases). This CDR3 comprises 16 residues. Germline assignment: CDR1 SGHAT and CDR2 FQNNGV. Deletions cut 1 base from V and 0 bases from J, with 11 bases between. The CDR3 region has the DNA TGTGCCAGCAGCTTAGGTCTCCGGGGGAGCACAGATACGCAGTATTTT. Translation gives CASSLGLRGSTDTQYF.

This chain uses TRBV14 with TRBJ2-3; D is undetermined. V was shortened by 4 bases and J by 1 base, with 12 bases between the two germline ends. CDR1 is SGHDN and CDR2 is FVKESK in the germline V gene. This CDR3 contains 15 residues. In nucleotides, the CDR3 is TGTGCCAGCAGCCCTATGGGCTGGCGCACAGATACGCAGTATTTT. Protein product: CASSPMGWRTDTQYF.

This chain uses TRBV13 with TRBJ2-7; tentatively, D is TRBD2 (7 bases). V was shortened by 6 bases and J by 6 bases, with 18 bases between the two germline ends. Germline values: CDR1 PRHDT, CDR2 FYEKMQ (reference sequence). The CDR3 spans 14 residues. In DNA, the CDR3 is TGTGCCAGCAGAGGAGGGGGGGACGTCCGCGAGCAGTACTTC. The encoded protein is CASRGGGDVREQYF.